Listed below are T cell receptor beta chains from one sample, sequenced in a study of CD8+ T cells in alopecia areata. TCRdb's table, derived via immunoSEQ multiplex PCR, lists solely in-frame clones and lacks some. The repertoire holds 220,000 or so clones, with around 62% as singletons. The specimen was CD4+ T cells sorted from blood, collected at week 0. These receptors were taken from a human donor with alopecia areata. Each CDR3 is given with its conserved first and last residue. A D gene is named only where the DNA matches it firmly. Where a row states a size, it is once, few, many or the class of an expanded clone; other rows omit it.

d_gene	v_gene	j_gene	abundance	CDR3aa	CDR3nt
-	TRBV7-6	TRBJ2-2	-	CASSLPGLRTPNTGELFF	TGTGCCAGCAGCTTACCGGGGCTGCGGACCCCGAACACCGGGGAGCTGTTTTTT
TRBD1	TRBV7-2	TRBJ2-7	-	CASRKTGGAYEQYF	TGTGCCAGCAGGAAAACAGGGGGAGCCTACGAGCAGTACTTC
-	TRBV5-6	TRBJ2-7	-	CASSPPGIAYEQYF	TGTGCCAGCAGCCCGCCCGGGATTGCCTACGAGCAGTACTTC
TRBD1	TRBV30	TRBJ1-2	-	CAWTGTGTYGYTF	TGTGCCTGGACCGGGACAGGGACTTATGGCTACACCTTC
TRBD2	TRBV7-1	TRBJ2-7	-	CASSPGGSYEQYF	TGTGCCAGCAGCCCGGGAGGCTCCTACGAGCAGTACTTC
-	TRBV7-8	TRBJ1-2	many	CASSSPNYGYTF	TGTGCCAGCAGCTCACCCAACTATGGCTACACCTTC
-	TRBV29-1	TRBJ1-2	-	CSVVLADRMGYTF	TGCAGCGTTGTTTTGGCAGACAGGATGGGCTACACCTTC
TRBD1	TRBV13	TRBJ2-7	-	CASSPTGATYEQYF	TGTGCCAGCAGCCCCACAGGGGCTACCTACGAGCAGTACTTC
-	TRBV7-9	TRBJ2-3	few	CASGGTDTQYF	TGTGCCAGCGGGGGCACAGATACGCAGTATTTT
-	TRBV30	TRBJ2-7	-	CAWSSLGRYEQYF	TGTGCCTGGAGTTCATTAGGGCGCTACGAGCAGTACTTC
-	TRBV5-4	TRBJ2-1	-	CASSFGPNEQFF	TGTGCCAGCAGCTTCGGACCTAATGAGCAGTTCTTC
-	TRBV29-1	TRBJ2-4	-	CSATLLAKNIQYF	TGCAGCGCTACACTTCTAGCCAAAAACATTCAGTACTTC
-	TRBV19	TRBJ1-1	few	CASIPGGGVTEAFF	TGTGCCAGTATTCCCGGAGGGGGGGTCACTGAAGCTTTCTTT
-	TRBV4-1	TRBJ2-1	-	CASSPRPLRAQGEQFF	TGCGCCAGCAGCCCCCGGCCCCTTCGCGCCCAGGGTGAGCAGTTCTTC
-	TRBV19	TRBJ2-7	-	CASSVSGTTSYEQYF	TGTGCCAGTAGTGTATCCGGGACCACATCCTACGAGCAGTACTTC
TRBD2	TRBV5-1	TRBJ2-7	-	CASEIGTSGSYEQYF	TGCGCCAGCGAAATAGGGACTAGCGGATCCTACGAGCAGTACTTC
-	TRBV10-3	TRBJ2-3	-	CAISDSTGTDTQYF	TGTGCCATCAGTGACTCGACAGGAACAGATACGCAGTATTTT
-	TRBV25-1	TRBJ2-7	-	CASSAPPPVYEQYF	TGTGCCAGCAGTGCCCCGCCGCCCGTCTACGAGCAGTACTTC
TRBD1	TRBV5-1	TRBJ2-1	few	CASSLWTGDNEQFF	TGCGCCAGCAGCTTGTGGACAGGGGATAATGAGCAGTTCTTC
TRBD1	TRBV19	TRBJ1-2	-	CASSMGDSQEGYTF	TGTGCCAGTAGTATGGGGGACAGCCAGGAGGGCTACACCTTC
-	TRBV5-1	TRBJ2-5	-	CASSTGQIQETQYF	TGCGCCAGCAGCACCGGACAGATCCAAGAGACCCAGTACTTC
-	TRBV4-1	TRBJ2-7	-	CASSQGLVGEQYF	TGCGCCAGCAGCCAAGGGCTCGTCGGGGAGCAGTACTTC
TRBD1	TRBV4-1	TRBJ2-7	-	CASSQDHETGFYEQYF	TGCGCCAGCAGCCAAGATCATGAGACAGGGTTCTACGAGCAGTACTTC
-	TRBV29-1	TRBJ1-1	-	CSVNMFSEAFF	TGCAGCGTTAACATGTTTAGTGAAGCTTTCTTT
-	TRBV10-3	TRBJ2-4	-	CAISGRGFGNIQYF	TGTGCCATCAGTGGCCGAGGGTTCGGAAACATTCAGTACTTC
-	TRBV7-9	TRBJ2-2	-	CASTLTGPNTGELFF	TGTGCCAGCACCCTGACAGGCCCGAACACCGGGGAGCTGTTTTTT
-	TRBV5-1	TRBJ2-1	-	CASSLLSNNEQFF	TGCGCCAGCAGCTTGTTATCTAACAATGAGCAGTTCTTC
-	TRBV29-1	TRBJ2-7	-	CSVVFSSYEQYF	TGCAGCGTTGTTTTTAGCTCCTACGAGCAGTACTTC
-	TRBV7-9	TRBJ2-1	-	CAGSFHNEQFF	TGTGCCGGTAGTTTCCACAATGAGCAGTTCTTC
TRBD1	TRBV6-1	TRBJ1-6	-	CANSDGQGAANSPLHF	TGTGCCAACAGTGATGGACAGGGGGCTGCAAATTCACCCCTCCACTTT
-	TRBV4-2	TRBJ2-1	-	CASSVRPPYNEQFF	TGTGCCAGCAGCGTCCGACCCCCCTACAATGAGCAGTTCTTC
-	TRBV2	TRBJ2-7	-	CASSESGMVSEQYF	TGTGCCAGCAGTGAATCAGGGATGGTGTCCGAGCAGTACTTC
-	TRBV9	TRBJ1-2	once	CASSLQGNYGYTF	TGTGCCAGCAGCCTGCAGGGGAACTATGGCTACACCTTC
-	TRBV7-3	TRBJ2-2	-	CASSALPLTNTGELFF	TGTGCCAGCAGCGCACTTCCCCTTACGAACACCGGGGAGCTGTTTTTT
TRBD1	TRBV7-9	TRBJ1-4	few	CASTYSGGWEKLFF	TGTGCCAGCACCTATTCAGGGGGCTGGGAAAAACTGTTTTTT
TRBD1	TRBV30	TRBJ2-7	-	CAWSGTALYEQYF	TGTGCCTGGTCCGGGACAGCTCTCTACGAGCAGTACTTC
TRBD2	TRBV29-1	TRBJ2-7	-	CSGRSGGLGEQYF	TGCAGCGGCAGGAGCGGGGGGCTTGGCGAGCAGTACTTC
-	TRBV5-4	TRBJ2-4	-	CASSPDGGRLNIQYF	TGTGCCAGCAGCCCTGACGGGGGGCGCCTAAACATTCAGTACTTC
TRBD1	TRBV19	TRBJ1-2	-	CASRTADRDNGYTF	TGTGCCAGTAGGACCGCAGACAGGGATAATGGCTACACCTTC
TRBD1	TRBV2	TRBJ2-7	-	CASSSPGQGSYEQYF	TGTGCCAGCAGTTCCCCGGGACAGGGTTCCTACGAGCAGTACTTC
TRBD1	TRBV6-6	TRBJ2-1	few	CASSPTTGYAEQFF	TGTGCCAGCAGCCCCACGACAGGGTATGCTGAGCAGTTCTTC
-	TRBV9	TRBJ2-2	-	CASSVGSDTGELFF	TGTGCCAGCAGCGTAGGCAGTGACACCGGGGAGCTGTTTTTT
-	TRBV9	TRBJ1-1	-	CASSSTGDTEAFF	TGTGCCAGCAGCTCAACGGGAGACACTGAAGCTTTCTTT
TRBD2	TRBV30	TRBJ2-3	-	CAWSPTSGRGSTQYF	TGTGCCTGGAGTCCTACTAGCGGGCGGGGGAGTACGCAGTATTTT
-	TRBV7-3	TRBJ1-1	-	CASSLNPGSLARSEAFF	TGTGCCAGCAGCTTAAACCCAGGATCCCTCGCCCGCTCTGAAGCTTTCTTT